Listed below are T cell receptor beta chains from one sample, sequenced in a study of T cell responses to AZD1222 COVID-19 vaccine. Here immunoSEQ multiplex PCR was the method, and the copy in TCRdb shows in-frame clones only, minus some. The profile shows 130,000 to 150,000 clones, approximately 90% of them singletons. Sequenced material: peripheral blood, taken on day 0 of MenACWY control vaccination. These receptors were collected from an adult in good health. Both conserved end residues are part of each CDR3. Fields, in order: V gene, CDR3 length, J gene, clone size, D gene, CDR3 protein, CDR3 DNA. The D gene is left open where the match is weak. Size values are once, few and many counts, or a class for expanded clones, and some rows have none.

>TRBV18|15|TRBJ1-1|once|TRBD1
CASSPVTGVNTEAFF
TGTGCCAGCTCACCAGTAACAGGGGTTAACACTGAAGCTTTCTTT
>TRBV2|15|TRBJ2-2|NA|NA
CASSETEANTGELFF
TGTGCCAGCAGTGAGACGGAAGCGAACACCGGGGAGCTGTTTTTT
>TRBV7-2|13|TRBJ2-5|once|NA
CASSRQPQETQYF
TGTGCCAGCAGCCGACAGCCCCAAGAGACCCAGTACTTC
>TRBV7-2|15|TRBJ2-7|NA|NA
CASSPRGTVSTEQYF
TGTGCCAGCAGCCCCCGAGGGACTGTTTCCACCGAGCAGTACTTC
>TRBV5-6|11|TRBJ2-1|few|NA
CASSFNNEQFF
TGTGCCAGCAGCTTCAACAATGAGCAGTTCTTC
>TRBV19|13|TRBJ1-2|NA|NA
CASSIGGSNGYTF
TGTGCCAGTAGTATTGGGGGTAGTAATGGCTACACCTTC
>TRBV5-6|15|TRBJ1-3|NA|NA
CASSSRATSGNTIYF
TGTGCCAGCAGTAGTAGGGCTACCTCTGGAAACACCATATATTTT
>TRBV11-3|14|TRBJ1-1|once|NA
CASSPEVRFTEAFF
TGTGCCAGCAGCCCAGAGGTTAGGTTCACTGAAGCTTTCTTT
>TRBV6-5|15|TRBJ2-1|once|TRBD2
CASSYSNREGNEQFF
TGTGCCAGCAGTTACTCTAATAGGGAGGGAAATGAGCAGTTCTTC
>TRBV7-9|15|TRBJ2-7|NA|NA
CASSSYRGGFYEQYF
TGTGCCAGCAGCTCATACAGGGGGGGCTTCTACGAGCAGTACTTC
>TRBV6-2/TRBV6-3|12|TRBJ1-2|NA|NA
CASSYSGYGYTF
TGTGCCAGCAGTTACTCGGGGTATGGCTACACCTTC
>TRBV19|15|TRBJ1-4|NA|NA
CASSKGGATNEKLFF
TGTGCCAGTAGTAAAGGGGGGGCAACTAATGAAAAACTGTTTTTT
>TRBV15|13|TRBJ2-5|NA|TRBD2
CATSQLASETQYF
TGTGCCACCAGTCAACTAGCGTCCGAGACCCAGTACTTC
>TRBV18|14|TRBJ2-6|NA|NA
CASSPPAGANVLTF
TGTGCCAGCTCACCACCAGCTGGGGCCAACGTCCTGACTTTC
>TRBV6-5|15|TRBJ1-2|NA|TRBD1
CASSPGTGESGGYTF
TGTGCCAGCAGTCCCGGGACAGGGGAGTCTGGAGGCTACACCTTC
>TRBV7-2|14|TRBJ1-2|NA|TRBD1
CASSLLKGAPGYTF
TGTGCCAGCAGCTTGCTTAAGGGGGCGCCTGGCTACACCTTC
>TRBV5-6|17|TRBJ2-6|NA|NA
CASSLILGASGANVLTF
TGTGCCAGCAGCTTAATTTTAGGGGCCTCTGGGGCCAACGTCCTGACTTTC